Listed here are 20 T cell receptor beta chains from one sample, sequenced in a study of blood T cell repertoires in COVID-19. The data were produced by immunoSEQ multiplex PCR, yet TCRdb's version contains in-frame clones alone and is incomplete. The sample shows some 140,000 clones, 79% of them seen only once. Sequenced input: peripheral blood. These receptors originate from a man aged 60 to 69 with acute or convalescent COVID-19.

The genes are TRBV6-5 and TRBJ1-1; TRBD1 matches 11 bases. V lost 6 bases to trimming and J lost 5 bases; unmatched junction nucleotides: 5. This CDR3 is built from 14 residues. The germline V gene encodes CDR1 MNHEY and CDR2 SVGAGI. CDR3: CASSLGQGGTEAFF. As DNA, the CDR3 is TGTGCCAGCAGCCTGGGACAGGGGGGTACTGAAGCTTTCTTT.

There are a few counts of this clone. This chain uses TRBV30 with TRBJ1-2; D remains unclear. The CDR3 extends over 15 amino acids. Germline CDR1 and CDR2: GTSNPN and SVGIG (reference sequence). With 0 bases removed from V and 0 bases from J, the gap between germline ends came to 11 bases. This chain's CDR3 is CAWSVAGLANYGYTF. CDR3 bases: TGTGCCTGGAGTGTGGCAGGCCTGGCTAACTATGGCTACACCTTC. The variable domain in full, completed from reference TRBV30 and TRBJ1-2, reads SQTIHQWPATLVQPVGSPLSLECTVEGTSNPNLYWYRQAAGRGLQLLFYSVGIGQISSEVPQNLSASRPQDRQFILSSKKLLLSDSGFYLCAWSVAGLANYGYTFGSGTRLTVV.

The J gene is TRBJ1-1, the V gene TRBV5-6, with D possibly matching TRBD1 (6 bases). The CDR3 spans 14 residues. The V gene's germline CDR1 is SGHDT and CDR2 YYEEEE. The V gene lost 3 bases and the J gene lost 0 bases, with 9 bases spanning the gap. In nucleotides, the CDR3 is TGTGCCAGCAGCTGGGGACAATTGAACACTGAAGCTTTCTTT. This sequence encodes CASSWGQLNTEAFF.

The chain carries TRBV5-1 and TRBJ2-2, with 8 bases fitting TRBD1. V lost 7 bases, J lost 7 bases, and 9 bases stayed unmatched. In germline, CDR1 is SGHRS, CDR2 YFSETQ. The CDR3 loop spans 14 amino acids. The CDR3 protein is CASGIGTGGGELFF. CDR3 DNA: TGCGCCAGCGGGATCGGGACAGGCGGCGGGGAGCTGTTTTTT.

This chain links TRBV6-5 with TRBJ2-7, with 11 bases identical to TRBD2. Losses at the gene ends were 8 bases for V and 2 bases for J; bases not matched to a gene: 2. The CDR3 is 13 residues long. Germline V gene sequence: CDR1 MNHEY, CDR2 SVGAGI. CDR3 loop: CASGTSGPYEQYF. The CDR3, as DNA: TGTGCCAGCGGGACTAGCGGACCCTACGAGCAGTACTTC.

The CDR3 sequence is CSPWEGNEQFF. In nucleotides, the CDR3 is TGCAGCCCTTGGGAGGGCAATGAGCAGTTCTTC. The genes are TRBV29-1 and TRBJ2-1, with 7 bases identical to TRBD2. J gave up 6 bases and V 8 bases, and 4 bases lay outside the gene matches. This CDR3 is 11 amino acids long. Germline V gene lookup returns CDR1 SQVTM and CDR2 ANQGSEA.

The chain uses TRBV28 and TRBJ1-1, with 9 nucleotides matching TRBD1. CDR1 is MDHEN, CDR2 SYDVKM, per germline. The CDR3 has 14 residues. Trimming took 2 bases from V and 10 from J; bases not matched to a gene: 8. This CDR3 is CASSLPGTGIRAFF. In DNA form, the CDR3 reads TGTGCCAGCAGTTTACCCGGGACAGGGATAAGAGCTTTCTTT.

This chain connects TRBV6-5 to TRBJ2-2; the match to TRBD2 covers 12 bases. V was clipped by 7 bases and J by 5 bases; unmatched bases: 2. The CDR3 has 14 residues. The germline gives CDR1 MNHEY, CDR2 SVGAGI. The CDR3 is CASNGLAGTGELFF. Here the CDR3 DNA reads TGTGCCAGCAACGGACTAGCGGGAACCGGGGAGCTGTTTTTT.

The rearrangement uses TRBV4-3 and TRBJ1-5; D is possibly TRBD1 (5 bases). The CDR3 totals 19 residues. V was clipped by 1 base and J by 0 bases, with 19 bases between them. The germline CDR1 and CDR2 sequences are LGHNA and YSLEER. For the CDR3, the DNA is TGCGCCAGCAGCCAAGTAATCGGTTCGGGGGGGATTAGCAATCAGCCCCAGCATTTT. Translated: CASSQVIGSGGISNQPQHF.

The V gene is TRBV5-8, the J gene TRBJ1-2; a possible D gene is TRBD1 (5 bases). Between the trimmed V and J ends, which lost 4 bases and 3 bases, there was a span of 16 bases. Germline V gives CDR1 SGHTS, CDR2 YDEGEE. This CDR3 region has 15 residues. The CDR3 bases are TGTGCCAGCAGCCTGCCGGGGGGGAAGGACTATGGCTACACCTTC. Translation gives CASSLPGGKDYGYTF.

The gene calls are TRBV7-2 and TRBJ2-5; 11 bases agree with TRBD2. The CDR3 covers 18 residues. Per the germline V gene, CDR1 is SGHTA and CDR2 is FQGNSA. The ends lost 3 bases at V and 1 base at J; junction bases unmatched: 10. The chain's CDR3 is CASSFLSTSGNFQETQYF. The CDR3 DNA reads as TGTGCCAGCAGCTTCCTATCGACTAGCGGGAACTTCCAAGAGACCCAGTACTTC. The whole variable domain, filled in from reference TRBV7-2 and TRBJ2-5, reads GAGVSQSPSNKVTEKGKDVELRCDPISGHTALYWYRQSLGQGLEFLIYFQGNSAPDKSGLPSDRFSAERTGGSVSTLTIQRTQQEDSAVYLCASSFLSTSGNFQETQYFGPGTRLLVL.

This clone has only a few counts. J is TRBJ1-2 and V is TRBV6-6, with TRBD1 identical over 11 bases. Per the germline V gene, CDR1 is MNHNY and CDR2 is SVGAGI (reference sequence). Trimming removed 4 bases from V and 4 bases from J; junction bases left unmatched: 5. The CDR3 has 15 residues. The CDR3 spells CASSFPGTGGYGYTF. In DNA, the CDR3 is TGTGCCAGCAGTTTCCCCGGGACAGGGGGCTATGGCTACACCTTC.

This clone was picked up one time. The chain employs TRBV30 and TRBJ2-2, with D unresolved. This CDR3 has 13 amino acids. Per germline, CDR1 GTSNPN and CDR2 SVGIG (reference sequence). Trimming cost V 0 bases and J 5 bases, with 7 bases left between them. The CDR3: CAWSVTPTGELFF. CDR3 nucleotides: TGTGCCTGGAGTGTAACTCCGACCGGGGAGCTGTTTTTT.

The J gene is TRBJ2-7, the V gene TRBV25-1, with TRBD1 identical over 9 bases. CDR1 and CDR2 (germline): MGHDK, SYGVNS. J was trimmed by 1 base and V by 1 base; bases with no gene match: 2. This CDR3 has 15 amino acids. In DNA form, the CDR3 reads TGTGCCAGCAGTGAATCCGGGACAGGGTCCTACGAGCAGTACTTC. As protein: CASSESGTGSYEQYF.

A few counts support this clone. V is TRBV18 and J is TRBJ2-1; perhaps TRBD1 as D (5 bases). The CDR3 spans 15 residues. Germline V gene data show CDR1 as KGHSH and CDR2 as LQKENI. The V end was cut by 0 bases, the J end by 4 bases, with 10 bases between. CDR3 sequence reads: CASSPPGARYNEQFF. CDR3 nucleotide sequence: TGTGCCAGCTCACCACCAGGGGCTAGGTACAATGAGCAGTTCTTC.

This clone was found once. The chain has TRBV28 and TRBJ1-3; D is undetermined. Germline V gene sequence: CDR1 MDHEN, CDR2 SYDVKM. The CDR3 runs 16 residues. V dropped 5 bases and J dropped 0 bases, with 14 bases sitting between them. Here the CDR3 DNA reads TGTGCCAGCAGTACAGCAGGAGGAGGCTCTGGAAACACCATATATTTT. Its translation is CASSTAGGGSGNTIYF.

This clone was observed a single time. The chain uses TRBV19 and TRBJ2-7, with TRBD2 matching over 14 bases. Looked up from germline, CDR1 is LNHDA and CDR2 is SQIVND (reference sequence). CDR3 length: 16 amino acids. V shed 6 bases, J shed 6 bases, and the junction held 10 bases outside the gene matches. The CDR3 sequence: CASSHPGLAGASEQYF. The CDR3 DNA reads as TGTGCCAGTAGCCATCCGGGACTAGCGGGAGCCTCCGAGCAGTACTTC. Filled out from reference TRBV19 and TRBJ2-7, the complete variable domain reads DGGITQSPKYLFRKEGQNVTLSCEQNLNHDAMYWYRQDPGQGLRLIYYSQIVNDFQKGDIAEGYSVSREKKESFPLTVTSAQKNPTAFYLCASSHPGLAGASEQYFGPGTRLTVT.

The rearrangement links TRBV19 to TRBJ1-5; the D gene is possibly TRBD1 (5 bases). Trimming pared 5 bases from V and 0 bases from J, leaving 11 bases between. Germline V gene data show CDR1 as LNHDA and CDR2 as SQIVND (reference sequence). There are 15 residues in the CDR3. The CDR3 sequence: CASSAQALSNQPQHF. The DNA of the CDR3 is TGTGCCAGTAGTGCACAGGCTCTTAGCAATCAGCCCCAGCATTTT.

The chain joins TRBV24-1 to TRBJ1-2, with 8 bases identical to TRBD1. The V gene end was trimmed by 5 bases and the J gene end by 7 bases; junction bases not matched to a gene: 8. This CDR3 comprises 14 residues. From germline, CDR1 is KGHDR and CDR2 SFDVKD. CDR3 sequence: CATSVSTGDGGYTF. The CDR3, as DNA: TGTGCCACCAGTGTGTCGACAGGGGATGGTGGCTACACCTTC.

The V gene is TRBV25-1, the J gene TRBJ2-1; a possible D gene is TRBD1 (6 bases). The CDR3 is 13 residues long. Germline V gene sequence: CDR1 MGHDK, CDR2 SYGVNS. With 5 bases removed from V and 9 bases from J, the gap between germline ends came to 14 bases. CDR3 residues: CASSYRALGEQFF. Written as DNA, the CDR3 is TGTGCCAGCAGTTACAGGGCCCTGGGTGAGCAGTTCTTC.